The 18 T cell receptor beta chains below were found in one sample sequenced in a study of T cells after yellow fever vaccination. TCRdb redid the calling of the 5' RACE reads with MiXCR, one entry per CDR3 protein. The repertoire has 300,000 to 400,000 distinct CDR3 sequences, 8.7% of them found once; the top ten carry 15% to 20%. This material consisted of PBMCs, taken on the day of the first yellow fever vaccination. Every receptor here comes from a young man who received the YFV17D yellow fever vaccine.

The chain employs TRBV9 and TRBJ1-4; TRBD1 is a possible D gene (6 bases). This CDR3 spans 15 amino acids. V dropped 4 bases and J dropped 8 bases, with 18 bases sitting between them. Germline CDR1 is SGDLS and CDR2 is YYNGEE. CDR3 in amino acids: CASSPRAGVGEKLFF. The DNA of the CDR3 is TGTGCCAGCAGCCCCAGAGCAGGGGTGGGGGAAAAACTGTTTTTT.

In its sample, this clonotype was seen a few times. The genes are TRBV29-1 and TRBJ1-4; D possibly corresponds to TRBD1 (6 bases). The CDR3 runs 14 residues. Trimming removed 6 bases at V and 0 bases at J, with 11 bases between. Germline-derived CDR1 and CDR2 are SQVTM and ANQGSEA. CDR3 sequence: CSVTGRSTNEKLFF. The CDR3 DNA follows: TGCAGCGTCACAGGGCGCTCAACTAATGAAAAACTGTTTTTT.

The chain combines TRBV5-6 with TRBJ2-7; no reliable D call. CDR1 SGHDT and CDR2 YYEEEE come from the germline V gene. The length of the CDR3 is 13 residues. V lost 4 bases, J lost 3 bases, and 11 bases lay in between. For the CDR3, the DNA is TGTGCCAGCAGCCGGAGTTCCCACTACGAGCAGTACTTC. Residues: CASSRSSHYEQYF. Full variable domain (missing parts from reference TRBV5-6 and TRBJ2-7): DAGVTQSPTHLIKTRGQQVTLRCSPKSGHDTVSWYQQALGQGPQFIFQYYEEEERQRGNFPDRFSGHQFPNYSSELNVNALLLGDSALYLCASSRSSHYEQYFGPGTRLTVT.

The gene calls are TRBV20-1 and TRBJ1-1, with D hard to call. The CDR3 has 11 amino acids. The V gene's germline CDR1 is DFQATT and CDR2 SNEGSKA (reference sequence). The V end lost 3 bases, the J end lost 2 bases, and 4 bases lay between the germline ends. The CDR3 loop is CSASVNTEAFF. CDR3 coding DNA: TGCAGTGCTAGCGTAAACACTGAAGCTTTCTTT.

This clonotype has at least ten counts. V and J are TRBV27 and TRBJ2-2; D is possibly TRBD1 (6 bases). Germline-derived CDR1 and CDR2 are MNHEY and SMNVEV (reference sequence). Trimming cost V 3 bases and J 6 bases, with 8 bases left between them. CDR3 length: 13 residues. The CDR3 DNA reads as TGTGCCAGCAGTTTCAGGGGCGCCGGGGAGCTGTTTTTT. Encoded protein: CASSFRGAGELFF.

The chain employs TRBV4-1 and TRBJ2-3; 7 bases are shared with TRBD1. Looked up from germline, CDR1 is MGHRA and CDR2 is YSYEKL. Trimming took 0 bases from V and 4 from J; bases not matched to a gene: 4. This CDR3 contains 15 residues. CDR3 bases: TGCGCCAGCAGCCAAGAGACAGGGAACCCAGATACGCAGTATTTT. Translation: CASSQETGNPDTQYF.

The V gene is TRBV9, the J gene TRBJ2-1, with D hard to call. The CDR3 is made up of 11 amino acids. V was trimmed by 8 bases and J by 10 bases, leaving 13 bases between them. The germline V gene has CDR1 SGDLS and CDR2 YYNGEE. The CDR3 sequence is CARGPVGEQFF. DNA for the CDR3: TGTGCCAGAGGGCCGGTGGGGGAGCAGTTCTTC. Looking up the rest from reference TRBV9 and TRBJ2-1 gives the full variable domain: DSGVTQTPKHLITATGQRVTLRCSPRSGDLSVYWYQQSLDQGLQFLIQYYNGEERAKGNILERFSAQQFPDLHSELNLSSLELGDSALYFCARGPVGEQFFGPGTRLTVL.

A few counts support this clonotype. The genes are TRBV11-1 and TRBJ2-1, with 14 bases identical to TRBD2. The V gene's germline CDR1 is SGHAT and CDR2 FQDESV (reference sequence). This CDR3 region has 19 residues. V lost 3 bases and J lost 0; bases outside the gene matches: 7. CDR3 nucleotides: TGTGCCAGCAGCTTTGGAAGGACTAGCGGGGGGAGCTCCTACAATGAGCAGTTCTTC. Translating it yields CASSFGRTSGGSSYNEQFF.

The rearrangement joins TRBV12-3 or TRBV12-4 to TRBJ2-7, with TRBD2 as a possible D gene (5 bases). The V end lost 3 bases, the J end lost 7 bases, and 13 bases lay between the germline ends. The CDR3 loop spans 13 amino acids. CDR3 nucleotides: TGTGCCAGCAGTTTCGGGCTAGCCAGGGAGCAGTACTTC. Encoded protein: CASSFGLAREQYF.

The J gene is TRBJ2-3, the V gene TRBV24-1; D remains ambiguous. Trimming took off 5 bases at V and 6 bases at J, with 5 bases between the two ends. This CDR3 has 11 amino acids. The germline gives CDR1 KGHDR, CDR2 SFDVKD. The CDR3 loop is CATSASDTQYF. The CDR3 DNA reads TGTGCCACCAGTGCGAGCGATACGCAGTATTTT.

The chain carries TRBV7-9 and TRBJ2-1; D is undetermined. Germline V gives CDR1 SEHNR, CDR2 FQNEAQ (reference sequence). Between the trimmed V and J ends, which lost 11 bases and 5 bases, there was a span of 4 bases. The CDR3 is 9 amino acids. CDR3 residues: CAGDNEQFF. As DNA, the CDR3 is TGTGCCGGGGACAATGAGCAGTTCTTC.

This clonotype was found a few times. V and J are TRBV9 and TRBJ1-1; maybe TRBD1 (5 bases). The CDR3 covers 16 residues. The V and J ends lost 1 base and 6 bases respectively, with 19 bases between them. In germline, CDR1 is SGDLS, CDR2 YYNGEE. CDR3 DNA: TGTGCCAGCAGCGTAAATCCCATCGGGGGGTACGCTGAAGCTTTCTTT. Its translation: CASSVNPIGGYAEAFF.

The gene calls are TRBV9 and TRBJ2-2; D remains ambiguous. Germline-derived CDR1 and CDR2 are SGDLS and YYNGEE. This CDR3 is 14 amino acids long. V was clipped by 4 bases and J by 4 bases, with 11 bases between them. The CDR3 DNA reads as TGTGCCAGCAGCTTCACGTCGGCCACCGGGGAGCTGTTTTTT. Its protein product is CASSFTSATGELFF.

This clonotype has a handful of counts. CDR3 nucleotides: TGTGCCAGCAGGCCCCGGACCGGGACAGGGGGCTACGACGAGCAGTACTTC. Translated, it gives CASRPRTGTGGYDEQYF. The chain joins TRBV6-2 or TRBV6-3 to TRBJ2-7; 12 bases map to TRBD1. Germline V CDR1 and CDR2: MNHEY, SVGEGT. Losses at the gene ends were 6 bases for V and 5 bases for J; bases not matched to a gene: 14. The CDR3 has 17 residues.

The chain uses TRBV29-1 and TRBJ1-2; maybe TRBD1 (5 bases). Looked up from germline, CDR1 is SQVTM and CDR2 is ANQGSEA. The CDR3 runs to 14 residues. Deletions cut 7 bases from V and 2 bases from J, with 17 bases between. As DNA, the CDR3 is TGCAGCGCCGAACGAGGGGTGGAGAACTATGGCTACACCTTC. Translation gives CSAERGVENYGYTF.

The chain's CDR3 is CASSLKGHTQVREQETQYF. For the CDR3, the DNA is TGTGCCAGCAGTTTGAAGGGACACACCCAAGTCAGGGAACAAGAGACCCAGTACTTC. The rearrangement joins TRBV27 to TRBJ2-5, with D maybe TRBD1 (6 bases). The germline V and J ends were trimmed by 3 bases and 2 bases, with 25 bases remaining between them. From germline, CDR1 is MNHEY and CDR2 SMNVEV (reference sequence). This CDR3 comprises 19 residues.

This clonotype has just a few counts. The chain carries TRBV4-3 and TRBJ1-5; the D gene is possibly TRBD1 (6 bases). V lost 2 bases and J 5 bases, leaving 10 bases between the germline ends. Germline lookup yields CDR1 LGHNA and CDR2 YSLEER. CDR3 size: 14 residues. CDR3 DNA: TGCGCCAGCAGCCAAACCCCAGGGGATCAGCCCCAGCATTTT. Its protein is CASSQTPGDQPQHF.

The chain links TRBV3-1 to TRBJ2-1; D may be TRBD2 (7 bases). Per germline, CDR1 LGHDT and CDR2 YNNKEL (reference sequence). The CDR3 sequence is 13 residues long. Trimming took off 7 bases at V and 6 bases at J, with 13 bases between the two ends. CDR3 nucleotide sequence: TGTGCCAGCATTCAAGGGGGGGGCAATGAGCAGTTCTTC. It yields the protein CASIQGGGNEQFF.